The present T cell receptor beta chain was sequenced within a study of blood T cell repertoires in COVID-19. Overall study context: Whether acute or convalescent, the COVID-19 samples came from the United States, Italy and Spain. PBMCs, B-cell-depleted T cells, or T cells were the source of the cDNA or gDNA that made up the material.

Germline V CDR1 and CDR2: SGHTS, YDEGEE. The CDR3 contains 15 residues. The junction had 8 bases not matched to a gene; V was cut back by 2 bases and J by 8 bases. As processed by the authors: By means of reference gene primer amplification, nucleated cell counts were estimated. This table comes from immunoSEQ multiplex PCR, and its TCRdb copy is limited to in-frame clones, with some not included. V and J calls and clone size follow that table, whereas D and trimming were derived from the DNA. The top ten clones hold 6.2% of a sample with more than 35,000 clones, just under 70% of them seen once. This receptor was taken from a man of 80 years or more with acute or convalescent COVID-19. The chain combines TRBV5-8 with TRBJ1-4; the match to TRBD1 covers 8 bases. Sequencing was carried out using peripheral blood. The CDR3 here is CASSFPGGEREKLFF. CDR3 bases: TGTGCCAGCAGCTTCCCAGGGGGCGAGCGGGAAAAACTGTTTTTT.